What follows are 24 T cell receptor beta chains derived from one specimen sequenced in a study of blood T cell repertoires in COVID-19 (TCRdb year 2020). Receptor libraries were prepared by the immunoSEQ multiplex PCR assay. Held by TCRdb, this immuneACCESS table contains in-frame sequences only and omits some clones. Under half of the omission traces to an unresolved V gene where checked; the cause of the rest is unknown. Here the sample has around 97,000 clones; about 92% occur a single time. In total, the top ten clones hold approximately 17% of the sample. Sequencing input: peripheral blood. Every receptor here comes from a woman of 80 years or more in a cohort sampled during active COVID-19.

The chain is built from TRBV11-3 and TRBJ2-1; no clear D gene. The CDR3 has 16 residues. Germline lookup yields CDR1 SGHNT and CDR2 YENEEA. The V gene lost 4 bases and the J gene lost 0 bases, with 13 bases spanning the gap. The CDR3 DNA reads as TGTGCCAGCAGCTCGCGGTCGTCAAACTCCTACAATGAGCAGTTCTTC. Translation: CASSSRSSNSYNEQFF.

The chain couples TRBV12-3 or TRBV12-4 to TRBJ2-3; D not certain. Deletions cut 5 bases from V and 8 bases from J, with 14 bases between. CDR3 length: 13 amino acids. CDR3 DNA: TGTGCCAGCAGTGGCCCACGCACGGGTACGCAGTATTTT. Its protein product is CASSGPRTGTQYF.

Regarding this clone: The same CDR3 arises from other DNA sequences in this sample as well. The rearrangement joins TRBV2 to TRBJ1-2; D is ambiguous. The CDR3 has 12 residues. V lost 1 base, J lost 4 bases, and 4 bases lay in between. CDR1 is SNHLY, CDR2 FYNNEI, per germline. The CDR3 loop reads CASSEDSYGYTF. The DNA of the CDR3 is TGTGCCAGCAGTGAAGACTCCTATGGCTACACCTTC.

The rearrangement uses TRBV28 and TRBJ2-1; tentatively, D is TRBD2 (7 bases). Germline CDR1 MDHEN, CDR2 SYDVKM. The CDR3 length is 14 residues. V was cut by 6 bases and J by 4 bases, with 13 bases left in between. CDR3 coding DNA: TGTGCCAGCAGGCTGGGAGGGGGGTACAATGAGCAGTTCTTC. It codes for CASRLGGGYNEQFF.

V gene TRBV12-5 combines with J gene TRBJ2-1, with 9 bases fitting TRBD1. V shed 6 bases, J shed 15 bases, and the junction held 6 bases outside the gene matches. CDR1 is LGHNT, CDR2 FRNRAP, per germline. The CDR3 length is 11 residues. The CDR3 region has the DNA TGTGCTAGTGGGGAAACAGGGGGCTCGTTCTTC. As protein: CASGETGGSFF.

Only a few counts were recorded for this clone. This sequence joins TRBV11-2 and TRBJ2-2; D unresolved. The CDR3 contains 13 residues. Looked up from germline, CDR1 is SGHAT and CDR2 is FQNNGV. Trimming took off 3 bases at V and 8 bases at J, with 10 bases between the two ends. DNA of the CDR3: TGTGCCAGCAGCTTCGACACAGCTGGGGAGCTGTTTTTT. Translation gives CASSFDTAGELFF.

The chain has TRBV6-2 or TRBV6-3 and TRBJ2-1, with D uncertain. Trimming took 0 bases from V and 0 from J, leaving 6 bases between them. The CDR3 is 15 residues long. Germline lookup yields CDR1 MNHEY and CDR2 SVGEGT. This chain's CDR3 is CASSYSVSSYNEQFF. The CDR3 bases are TGTGCCAGCAGTTACTCGGTCAGCTCCTACAATGAGCAGTTCTTC.

The CDR3 nucleotides are TGTGCCAGCAGACTAGCGGGGAGCTCCTACAATGAGCAGTTCTTC. It yields the protein CASRLAGSSYNEQFF. The J gene is TRBJ2-1, the V gene TRBV2; 10 nucleotides align to TRBD2. CDR3 length: 15 amino acids. V lost 6 bases and J lost 0; bases outside the gene matches: 2. Germline V gene sequence: CDR1 SNHLY, CDR2 FYNNEI.

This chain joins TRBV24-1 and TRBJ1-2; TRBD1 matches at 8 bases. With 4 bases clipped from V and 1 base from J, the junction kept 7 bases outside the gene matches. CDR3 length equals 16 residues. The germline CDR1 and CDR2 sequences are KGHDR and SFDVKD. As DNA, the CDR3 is TGTGCCACCAGTGACCCACGGACAGGGTATAACTATGGCTACACCTTC. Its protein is CATSDPRTGYNYGYTF.

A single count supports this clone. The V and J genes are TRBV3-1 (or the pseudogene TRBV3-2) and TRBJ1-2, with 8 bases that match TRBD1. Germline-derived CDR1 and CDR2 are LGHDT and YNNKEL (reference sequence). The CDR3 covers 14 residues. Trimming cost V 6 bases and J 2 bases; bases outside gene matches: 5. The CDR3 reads CASSKGQGNYGYTF. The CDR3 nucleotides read TGTGCCAGCAGTAAAGGACAGGGAAACTATGGCTACACCTTC.

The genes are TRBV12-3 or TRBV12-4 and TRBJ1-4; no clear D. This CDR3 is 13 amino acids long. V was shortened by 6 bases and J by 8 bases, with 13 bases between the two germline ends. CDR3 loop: CASRPGEREKLFF. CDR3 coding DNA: TGTGCCAGCAGACCCGGGGAAAGGGAAAAACTGTTTTTT.

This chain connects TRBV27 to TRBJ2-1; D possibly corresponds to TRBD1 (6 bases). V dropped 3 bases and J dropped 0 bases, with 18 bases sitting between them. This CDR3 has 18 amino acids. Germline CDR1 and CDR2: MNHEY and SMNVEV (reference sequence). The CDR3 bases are TGTGCCAGCAGTTTTGTGGGGGCAGGTATCTTCTCCTACAATGAGCAGTTCTTC. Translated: CASSFVGAGIFSYNEQFF.

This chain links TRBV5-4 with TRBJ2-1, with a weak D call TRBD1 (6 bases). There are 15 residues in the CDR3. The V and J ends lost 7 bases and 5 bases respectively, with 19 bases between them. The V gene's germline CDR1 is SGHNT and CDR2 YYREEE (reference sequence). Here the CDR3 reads CASPGYPGTHNEQFF. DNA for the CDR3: TGTGCCAGCCCCGGGTATCCCGGGACACACAATGAGCAGTTCTTC.

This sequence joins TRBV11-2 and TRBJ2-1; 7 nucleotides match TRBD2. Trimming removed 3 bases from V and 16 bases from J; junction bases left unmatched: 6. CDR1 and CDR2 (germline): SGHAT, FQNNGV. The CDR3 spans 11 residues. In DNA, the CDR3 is TGTGCCAGCAGCTTGGCTAGCGGTCAATTCTTC. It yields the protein CASSLASGQFF.

The CDR3 DNA reads as TGTGCCAGCTCACCAGACTTGTCAACCTACAATGAGCAGTTCTTC. Protein sequence: CASSPDLSTYNEQFF. The chain employs TRBV18 and TRBJ2-1; D call uncertain. Trimming removed 2 bases from V and 2 bases from J, with 10 bases in between. Germline CDR1 and CDR2: KGHSH and LQKENI. This CDR3 has 15 amino acids.

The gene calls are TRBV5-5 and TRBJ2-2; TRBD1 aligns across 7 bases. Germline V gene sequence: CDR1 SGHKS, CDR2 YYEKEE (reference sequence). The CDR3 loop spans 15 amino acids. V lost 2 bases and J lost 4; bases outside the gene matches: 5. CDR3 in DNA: TGTGCCAGCAGCTTCCAGGGGGTCGCCACCGGGGAGCTGTTTTTT. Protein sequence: CASSFQGVATGELFF. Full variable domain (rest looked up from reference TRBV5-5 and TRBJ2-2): DAGVTQSPTHLIKTRGQQVTLRCSPISGHKSVSWYQQVLGQGPQFIFQYYEKEERGRGNFPDRFSARQFPNYSSELNVNALLLGDSALYLCASSFQGVATGELFFGEGSRLTVL.

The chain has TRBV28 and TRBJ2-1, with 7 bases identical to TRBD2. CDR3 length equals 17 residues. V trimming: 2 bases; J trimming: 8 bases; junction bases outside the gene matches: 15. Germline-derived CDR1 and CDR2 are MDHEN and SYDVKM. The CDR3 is CASSLSPGGGPRDEQFF. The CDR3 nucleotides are TGTGCCAGCAGTTTAAGCCCTGGGGGAGGGCCTAGGGATGAGCAGTTCTTC.

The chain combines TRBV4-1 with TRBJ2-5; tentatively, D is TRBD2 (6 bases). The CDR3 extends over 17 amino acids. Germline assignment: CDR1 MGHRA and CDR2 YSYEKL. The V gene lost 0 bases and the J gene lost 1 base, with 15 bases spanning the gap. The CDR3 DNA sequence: TGCGCCAGCAGCCAAGACCCGCCGGGACTTGTCCAAGAGACCCAGTACTTC. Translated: CASSQDPPGLVQETQYF.

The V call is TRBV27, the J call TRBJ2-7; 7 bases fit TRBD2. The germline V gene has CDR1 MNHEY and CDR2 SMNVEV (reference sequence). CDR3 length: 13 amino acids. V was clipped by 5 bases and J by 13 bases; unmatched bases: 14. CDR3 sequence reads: CASSTGGVNLKYF. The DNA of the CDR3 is TGTGCCAGCAGTACTGGGGGGGTGAACCTTAAATACTTC.

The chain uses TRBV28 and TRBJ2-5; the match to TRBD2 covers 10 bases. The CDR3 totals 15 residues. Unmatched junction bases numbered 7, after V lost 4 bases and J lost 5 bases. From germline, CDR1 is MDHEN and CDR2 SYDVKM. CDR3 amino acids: CASSSPSGRIETQYF. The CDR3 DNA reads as TGTGCCAGCAGTTCCCCTAGCGGGAGAATCGAGACCCAGTACTTC. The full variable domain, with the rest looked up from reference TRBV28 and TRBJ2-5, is DVKVTQSSRYLVKRTGEKVFLECVQDMDHENMFWYRQDPGLGLRLIYFSYDVKMKEKGDIPEGYSVSREKKERFSLILESASTNQTSMYLCASSSPSGRIETQYFGPGTRLLVL.

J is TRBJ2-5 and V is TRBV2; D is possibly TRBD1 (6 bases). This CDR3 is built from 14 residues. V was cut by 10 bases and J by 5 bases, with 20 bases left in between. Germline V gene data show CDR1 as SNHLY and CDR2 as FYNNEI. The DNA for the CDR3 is TGTGCCATCCAAGCCGGACAGCCTGGGGAGACCCAGTACTTC. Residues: CAIQAGQPGETQYF.

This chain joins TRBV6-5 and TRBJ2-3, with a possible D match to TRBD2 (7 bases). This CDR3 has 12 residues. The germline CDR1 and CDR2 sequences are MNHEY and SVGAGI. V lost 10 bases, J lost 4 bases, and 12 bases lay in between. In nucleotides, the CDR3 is TGTGCCACACGAGGGGGGGCAGATACGCAGTATTTT. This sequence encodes CATRGGADTQYF.

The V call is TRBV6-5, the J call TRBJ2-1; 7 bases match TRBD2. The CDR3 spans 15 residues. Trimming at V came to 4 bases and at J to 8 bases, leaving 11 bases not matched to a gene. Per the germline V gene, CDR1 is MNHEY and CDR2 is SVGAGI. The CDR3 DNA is TGTGCCAGCAGTTTTGAGGGAGGGCCTGCCGATGAGCAGTTCTTC. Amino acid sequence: CASSFEGGPADEQFF.

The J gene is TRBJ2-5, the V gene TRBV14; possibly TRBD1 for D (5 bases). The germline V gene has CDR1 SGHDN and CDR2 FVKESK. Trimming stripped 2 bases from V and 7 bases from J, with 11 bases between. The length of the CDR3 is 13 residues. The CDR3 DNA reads TGTGCCAGCAGCCAACCAGGGCCCGGGACCCAGTACTTC. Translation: CASSQPGPGTQYF.